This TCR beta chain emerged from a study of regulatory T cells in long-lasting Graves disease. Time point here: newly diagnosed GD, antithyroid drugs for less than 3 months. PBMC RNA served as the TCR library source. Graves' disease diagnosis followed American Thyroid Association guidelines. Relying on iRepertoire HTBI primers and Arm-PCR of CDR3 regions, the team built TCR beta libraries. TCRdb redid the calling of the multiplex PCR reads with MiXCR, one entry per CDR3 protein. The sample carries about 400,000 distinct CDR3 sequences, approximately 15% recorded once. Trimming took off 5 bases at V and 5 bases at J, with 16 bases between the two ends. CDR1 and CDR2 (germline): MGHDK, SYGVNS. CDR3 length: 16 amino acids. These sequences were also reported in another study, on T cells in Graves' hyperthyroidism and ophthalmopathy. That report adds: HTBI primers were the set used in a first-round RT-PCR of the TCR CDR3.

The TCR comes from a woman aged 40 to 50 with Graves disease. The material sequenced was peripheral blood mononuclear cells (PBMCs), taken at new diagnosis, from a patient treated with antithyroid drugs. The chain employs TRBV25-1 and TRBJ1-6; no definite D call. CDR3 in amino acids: CASSSSDLYHNSPLHF. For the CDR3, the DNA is TGTGCCAGCAGTTCCTCGGACTTATACCATAATTCACCCCTCCACTTT.